A selection of T cell receptor beta chains follows, all from one sample in a study of a mutant IDH1 vaccine in newly diagnosed glioma. Their antigens are not known. Profiling relied on immunoSEQ multiplex PCR, and the TCRdb table lists in-frame clones only, not all of them. This table holds some 30,000 clones, nearly 90% found once. Here the sequenced sample was PBMCs, taken from a glioma patient whose treatment included an IDH1 peptide vaccine. These receptors were taken from a young man with glioma. The CDR3 runs from the conserved cysteine through the conserved F or W. A D gene is named only where the DNA matches it firmly. Rows give clone size only sometimes, using once, few, many, or a class for an expanded clone.

.,TRBV19,.,TRBJ2-7,15,CASAAGPLFSYEQYF,TGTGCCAGTGCCGCCGGGCCCCTATTCTCCTACGAGCAGTACTTC
.,TRBV6-6,.,TRBJ2-7,12,CASLGASYEQYF,TGTGCCAGCTTAGGAGCCAGCTACGAGCAGTACTTC
TRBD1,TRBV27,.,TRBJ2-7,13,CASSLTGQNEQYF,TGTGCCAGCAGTTTGACAGGGCAAAACGAGCAGTACTTC
TRBD1,TRBV9,once,TRBJ2-1,15,CASSPSQGTYNEQFF,TGTGCCAGCAGCCCTTCACAGGGGACATACAATGAGCAGTTCTTC
.,TRBV27,.,TRBJ2-3,13,CASSLFGADTQYF,TGTGCCAGCAGTCTCTTCGGGGCAGATACGCAGTATTTT
.,TRBV7-9,.,TRBJ2-7,16,CASSPRGTKSAYEQYF,TGTGCCAGCAGCCCCCGGGGGACAAAATCCGCATACGAGCAGTACTTC
.,TRBV5-1,.,TRBJ2-3,15,CASGPGHRDTDTQYF,TGCGCCAGCGGCCCGGGACACCGGGACACAGATACGCAGTATTTT
.,TRBV7-2,.,TRBJ2-5,13,CASSFGGAETQYF,TGTGCCAGCAGCTTTGGGGGAGCGGAGACCCAGTACTTC
.,TRBV19,.,TRBJ1-1,13,CASRGSILNEAFF,TGTGCCAGTCGGGGATCTATTTTAAATGAAGCTTTCTTT
TRBD2,TRBV5-6,once,TRBJ2-5,16,CASSLISGSRQETQYF,TGTGCCAGCAGCTTGATCAGCGGGAGTCGACAAGAGACCCAGTACTTC
TRBD2,TRBV19,.,TRBJ2-3,13,CASRWTSADTQYF,TGTGCCAGTAGGTGGACTAGCGCAGATACGCAGTATTTT
TRBD1,TRBV5-6,.,TRBJ2-7,15,CASSSPQTTGNEQYF,TGTGCCAGCAGCTCCCCACAGACGACAGGGAACGAGCAGTACTTC
.,TRBV29-1,.,TRBJ1-2,13,CSVDGGDTYGYTF,TGCAGCGTTGACGGGGGGGACACCTATGGCTACACCTTC
.,TRBV19,.,TRBJ1-1,14,CASSLARANTEAFF,TGTGCCAGTAGTCTCGCCCGGGCGAACACTGAAGCTTTCTTT
.,TRBV5-6,once,TRBJ1-2,13,CASSLGGSYGYTF,TGTGCCAGCAGCTTGGGCGGGAGCTATGGCTACACCTTC
TRBD1,TRBV6-5,.,TRBJ2-7,16,CASSYRTGTASYEQYF,TGTGCCAGCAGTTATCGAACCGGGACAGCCTCCTACGAGCAGTACTTC
TRBD1,TRBV7-9,.,TRBJ1-1,16,CASSSAGTGLNTEAFF,TGTGCCAGCAGCTCAGCTGGGACAGGTTTGAACACTGAAGCTTTCTTT
TRBD1,TRBV2,.,TRBJ2-2,16,CASSPTGGLGAGELFF,TGTGCCAGCTCTCCGACAGGGGGCTTGGGGGCCGGGGAGCTGTTTTTT
.,TRBV7-8,.,TRBJ1-1,13,CASSREGSYEAFF,TGTGCCAGCAGCCGGGAGGGCAGTTATGAAGCTTTCTTT
.,TRBV6-5,.,TRBJ1-2,15,CASSYGIRSPYGYTF,TGTGCCAGCAGTTACGGGATCAGATCCCCCTATGGCTACACCTTC
TRBD1,TRBV18,.,TRBJ2-3,15,CASSGGQLSTDTQYF,TGTGCCAGCTCAGGGGGACAGTTAAGCACAGATACGCAGTATTTT
TRBD2,TRBV7-9,.,TRBJ2-7,16,CASSPRGSGGSYEQYF,TGTGCCAGCAGCCCCCGGGGTAGCGGGGGTTCCTACGAGCAGTACTTC
.,TRBV6-5,.,TRBJ1-1,13,CASSYIPNTEAFF,TGTGCCAGCAGTTACATACCGAACACTGAAGCTTTCTTT
TRBD1,TRBV6-1,.,TRBJ2-2,16,CASSETTGANTGELFF,TGTGCCAGCAGTGAAACTACAGGGGCTAACACCGGGGAGCTGTTTTTT
.,TRBV28,.,TRBJ1-5,17,CASRHTLGSRSNQPQHF,TGTGCCAGCAGGCATACACTTGGGAGTCGTAGCAATCAGCCCCAGCATTTT
TRBD1,TRBV4-2,few,TRBJ2-1,16,CASSQGEGQGSNEQFF,TGTGCCAGCAGCCAAGGAGAGGGACAGGGGAGCAATGAGCAGTTCTTC
.,TRBV6-1,.,TRBJ1-1,11,CASSPYTEAFF,TGTGCCAGCAGTCCCTACACTGAAGCTTTCTTT
TRBD1,TRBV6-6,once,TRBJ1-2,14,CASSDRQGNYGYTF,TGTGCCAGCAGCGATCGACAGGGAAACTATGGCTACACCTTC
.,TRBV7-9,.,TRBJ2-2,15,CASSLRLPLTGELFF,TGTGCCAGCAGCCTCCGACTACCACTGACCGGGGAGCTGTTTTTT
TRBD2,TRBV7-2,.,TRBJ2-3,15,CASSFSGRARGTQYF,TGTGCCAGCAGCTTCTCCGGGAGGGCCAGGGGAACGCAGTATTTT
.,TRBV30,.,TRBJ2-2,12,CAWSSGPGELFF,TGTGCCTGGAGTTCGGGGCCCGGGGAGCTGTTTTTT
TRBD1,TRBV4-2,.,TRBJ1-1,13,CASSQDRGTVAFF,TGTGCCAGCAGCCAAGATCGGGGGACAGTAGCTTTCTTT
TRBD2,TRBV15,.,TRBJ2-3,13,CATVAGSTDTQYF,TGTGCCACCGTAGCGGGTAGCACAGATACGCAGTATTTT
.,TRBV5-1,.,TRBJ1-2,14,CASTRDTLSYGYTF,TGCGCCAGCACCAGGGACACTTTAAGCTATGGCTACACCTTC
.,TRBV30,.,TRBJ2-3,15,CAWSVRGSSTDTQYF,TGTGCCTGGAGTGTAAGGGGATCTAGCACAGATACGCAGTATTTT
.,TRBV7-9,.,TRBJ2-2,16,CASSLVRGRDTGELFF,TGTGCCAGCAGCTTAGTGCGGGGTCGGGACACCGGGGAGCTGTTTTTT
TRBD2,TRBV13,.,TRBJ2-5,17,CASSPLGERGSQETQYF,TGTGCCAGCAGCCCCCTGGGCGAGCGGGGATCCCAAGAGACCCAGTACTTC
.,TRBV27,.,TRBJ1-2,13,CASSPRSSYGYTF,TGTGCCAGCAGCCCGAGGTCAAGCTATGGCTACACCTTC
.,TRBV15,.,TRBJ2-1,20,CATSPVRHLAGQGGYNEQFF,TGTGCCACCAGCCCGGTGAGGCATTTAGCAGGCCAGGGGGGTTACAATGAGCAGTTCTTC
TRBD1,TRBV18,.,TRBJ1-4,14,CASSSGQGNEKLFF,TGTGCCAGCTCATCGGGACAGGGTAATGAAAAACTGTTTTTT
.,TRBV27,.,TRBJ1-5,12,CASRTFNQPQHF,TGTGCCAGCAGGACGTTCAATCAGCCCCAGCATTTT
TRBD1,TRBV30,once,TRBJ2-7,14,CAWISGTGRYEQYF,TGTGCCTGGATTTCCGGGACAGGACGCTACGAGCAGTACTTC
TRBD2,TRBV27,.,TRBJ2-2,15,CASRRLAGHTGELFF,TGTGCCAGCAGAAGACTAGCGGGACACACCGGGGAGCTGTTTTTT
.,TRBV7-9,.,TRBJ1-5,13,CASSRGQNQPQHF,TGTGCCAGCAGCCGCGGACAGAATCAGCCCCAGCATTTT
.,TRBV30,.,TRBJ1-5,14,CAWSETASNQPQHF,TGTGCCTGGAGTGAAACAGCGAGCAATCAGCCCCAGCATTTT
.,TRBV20-1,.,TRBJ2-3,11,CSAPLADTQYF,TGCAGTGCCCCACTAGCAGATACGCAGTATTTT
.,TRBV10-3,.,TRBJ2-7,14,CATSERGPGYEQYF,TGTGCCACCTCAGAGAGGGGACCGGGGTACGAGCAGTACTTC
TRBD1,TRBV18,.,TRBJ1-1,14,CASSRDRGWAEAFF,TGTGCCAGCTCACGGGACAGGGGGTGGGCTGAAGCTTTCTTT
.,TRBV30,.,TRBJ2-7,13,CAWSTLVMDEQYF,TGTGCCTGGAGCACACTTGTAATGGACGAGCAGTACTTC
TRBD2,TRBV5-1,.,TRBJ2-5,16,CASSLAGTSVPETQYF,TGCGCCAGCAGCTTGGCCGGGACTAGCGTACCAGAGACCCAGTACTTC
TRBD2,TRBV5-8,.,TRBJ2-5,16,CASSFGLAGYQETQYF,TGTGCCAGCAGCTTTGGACTAGCGGGGTACCAAGAGACCCAGTACTTC
TRBD1,TRBV14,.,TRBJ2-5,16,CASSQPGQPNQETQYF,TGTGCCAGCAGTCAACCGGGACAGCCCAACCAAGAGACCCAGTACTTC
.,TRBV5-6,few,TRBJ1-1,13,CASSLSRGTEAFF,TGTGCCAGCAGCTTGAGCCGGGGTACTGAAGCTTTCTTT
.,TRBV28,.,TRBJ2-5,14,CASSSYGRQETQYF,TGTGCCAGCAGTTCGTACGGACGGCAAGAGACCCAGTACTTC
TRBD1,TRBV6-5,.,TRBJ2-7,15,CASRAERGPLYEQYF,TGTGCCAGCAGAGCAGAAAGGGGGCCCCTCTACGAGCAGTACTTC
.,TRBV4-1,.,TRBJ2-7,15,CASSQDTGPGYEQYF,TGCGCCAGCAGCCAAGACACAGGGCCGGGATACGAGCAGTACTTC
.,TRBV5-4,.,TRBJ2-1,16,CASSDPSGGVDNEQFF,TGTGCCAGCAGCGACCCCTCAGGAGGGGTGGACAATGAGCAGTTCTTC
TRBD1,TRBV9,.,TRBJ1-2,15,CASSVETGGVYGYTF,TGTGCCAGCAGCGTAGAAACAGGGGGCGTCTATGGCTACACCTTC
.,TRBV10-3,.,TRBJ2-3,15,CAISIGSTFADTQYF,TGTGCCATCAGTATCGGGAGTACATTCGCAGATACGCAGTATTTT